Listed below are T cell receptor beta chains from one sample, sequenced in a study of neoadjuvant anti-PD-1 for oral cavity cancer. This table comes from immunoSEQ multiplex PCR, and its TCRdb copy is limited to in-frame clones, with some not included. The repertoire holds 9,500 to 15,000 clones, with 65% to 75% as singletons. The specimen was PBMCs, collected after nivolumab (anti-PD-1) treatment. Receptor source: a person between 35 and 79 years old with oral cavity squamous cell carcinoma. CDR3s include the opening cysteine and the closing phenylalanine or tryptophan. A D gene is named only where the DNA matches it firmly. Only some rows state a clone size, as once, few, many or a class for expanded clones.

NA	TRBV6-5	TRBJ2-1	TRBD2	CASSNFPTSGAFF	TGTGCCAGCAGCAATTTTCCTACTAGCGGGGCCTTCTTC
NA	TRBV7-9	TRBJ1-1	NA	CASSLVGAEAFF	TGTGCCAGCAGCTTAGTGGGGGCTGAAGCTTTCTTT
NA	TRBV5-1	TRBJ1-3	NA	CASSRTSGRGTIYF	TGCGCCAGCAGCAGGACCTCAGGGAGGGGCACCATATATTTT
NA	TRBV30	TRBJ2-1	TRBD2	CAWISRLAGVGFF	TGTGCCTGGATATCTCGGCTAGCGGGAGTTGGATTCTTC
NA	TRBV4-1	TRBJ2-7	NA	CASSQPGLLGGPYEQYF	TGCGCCAGCAGCCAACCCGGGCTACTGGGGGGTCCTTACGAGCAGTACTTC
NA	TRBV4-1	TRBJ1-3	NA	CASSQGSLRSGNTIYF	TGCGCCAGCAGCCAAGGTTCCCTACGCTCTGGAAACACCATATATTTT
NA	TRBV2	TRBJ1-2	NA	CASSDDGNYGYTF	TGTGCCAGCAGTGACGACGGCAACTATGGCTACACCTTC
NA	TRBV10-3	TRBJ2-3	TRBD2	CATRLAGGRADTQYF	TGTGCCACCCGACTAGCGGGAGGGAGGGCAGATACGCAGTATTTT
once	TRBV7-9	TRBJ2-7	NA	CASSSTKRDIYEQYF	TGTGCCAGCAGCTCGACAAAGCGGGACATCTACGAGCAGTACTTC
NA	TRBV5-5	TRBJ1-4	NA	CASSPSFEKLFF	TGTGCCAGCAGCCCGTCCTTTGAAAAACTGTTTTTT
NA	TRBV7-8	TRBJ1-3	NA	CASSLRSSGNTIYF	TGTGCCAGCAGCTTACGCAGCTCTGGAAACACCATATATTTT
NA	TRBV13	TRBJ1-5	NA	CASSPNRRQPQHF	TGTGCCAGCAGCCCAAACCGGCGTCAGCCCCAGCATTTT
NA	TRBV27	TRBJ2-5	TRBD2	CASSSSGRPGVWTQYF	TGTGCCAGCAGTTCTAGCGGGAGGCCAGGGGTATGGACCCAGTACTTC
NA	TRBV6-5	TRBJ2-7	TRBD1	CASSFPGQGAGEQYF	TGTGCCAGCAGTTTCCCAGGACAGGGGGCGGGAGAGCAGTACTTC
NA	TRBV7-9	TRBJ2-6	NA	CAIHPGAGANVLTF	TGTGCCATCCATCCGGGGGCTGGGGCCAACGTCCTGACTTTC
NA	TRBV7-2	TRBJ2-6	NA	CASSLTGMAGANVLTF	TGTGCCAGCAGCTTAACAGGGATGGCCGGGGCCAACGTCCTGACTTTC
few	TRBV7-6	TRBJ2-1	NA	CASSSTVGYNEQFF	TGTGCCAGCAGCTCGACAGTGGGCTACAATGAGCAGTTCTTC
NA	TRBV5-8	TRBJ2-5	TRBD2	CASSSRGWGRETQYF	TGTGCCAGCAGCTCGCGGGGGTGGGGCCGAGAGACCCAGTACTTC
NA	TRBV7-2	TRBJ1-1	TRBD1	CASSYRQGPLSAFF	TGTGCCAGCAGCTATCGACAGGGGCCTCTGAGTGCTTTCTTT
few	TRBV13	TRBJ1-4	NA	CASSSGQRVEKLFF	TGTGCCAGCAGCTCTGGACAAAGGGTTGAAAAACTGTTTTTT
NA	TRBV6-5	TRBJ2-1	TRBD2	CASSLAGGRANEQFF	TGTGCCAGCAGTTTAGCGGGAGGGAGGGCAAATGAGCAGTTCTTC
NA	TRBV19	TRBJ2-2	TRBD2	CASSRLATNTGELFF	TGTGCCAGTAGTCGACTAGCGACGAACACCGGGGAGCTGTTTTTT
NA	TRBV30	TRBJ1-3	NA	CAWSVSSSGNTIYF	TGTGCCTGGAGTGTATCGAGCTCTGGAAACACCATATATTTT
once	TRBV11-3	TRBJ2-1	NA	CASSLGGADEQFF	TGTGCCAGCAGCTTGGGGGGCGCGGATGAGCAGTTCTTC
NA	TRBV5-5	TRBJ1-6	TRBD1	CASSDRGDSPLHF	TGTGCCAGCAGTGACAGGGGAGATTCACCCCTCCACTTT
once	TRBV5-1	TRBJ2-3	TRBD1	CASSPGQNTDTQYF	TGCGCCAGCAGTCCGGGACAGAACACAGATACGCAGTATTTT
NA	TRBV30	TRBJ2-7	NA	CAWSTQGNYEQYF	TGTGCCTGGAGTACTCAGGGTAACTACGAGCAGTACTTC
NA	TRBV5-6	TRBJ2-3	NA	CASSLGRSTDTQYF	TGTGCCAGCAGCTTGGGCAGAAGCACAGATACGCAGTATTTT
NA	TRBV5-6	TRBJ1-1	NA	CASSLGSWGSPNTEAFF	TGTGCCAGCAGCTTGGGAAGTTGGGGGTCACCGAACACTGAAGCTTTCTTT
NA	TRBV9	TRBJ2-7	NA	CASLHAREQYF	TGTGCCAGCCTGCACGCGCGCGAGCAGTACTTC
NA	TRBV6-6	TRBJ2-2	NA	CASSYSIWDTGELFF	TGTGCCAGCAGTTACTCAATTTGGGACACCGGGGAGCTGTTTTTT
NA	TRBV5-6	TRBJ1-5	NA	CASSLQNSNQPQHF	TGTGCCAGCAGCTTGCAGAATAGCAATCAGCCCCAGCATTTT
NA	TRBV29-1	TRBJ2-5	NA	CSVVGPPAGETQYF	TGCAGCGTTGTTGGGCCCCCGGCCGGGGAGACCCAGTACTTC
NA	TRBV7-6	TRBJ2-1	NA	CASSLGRGSYNEQFF	TGTGCCAGCAGCTTAGGGCGGGGTTCCTACAATGAGCAGTTCTTC
once	TRBV6-5	TRBJ2-7	TRBD1	CASTKGQGTYEQYF	TGTGCCAGCACCAAGGGACAGGGGACCTACGAGCAGTACTTC
NA	TRBV9	TRBJ2-7	NA	CASSVSQQGKQYF	TGTGCCAGCAGCGTTTCCCAACAGGGCAAGCAGTACTTC
NA	TRBV19	TRBJ2-1	NA	CASSDRTTYNEQFF	TGTGCCAGTTCAGACAGGACCACCTACAATGAGCAGTTCTTC